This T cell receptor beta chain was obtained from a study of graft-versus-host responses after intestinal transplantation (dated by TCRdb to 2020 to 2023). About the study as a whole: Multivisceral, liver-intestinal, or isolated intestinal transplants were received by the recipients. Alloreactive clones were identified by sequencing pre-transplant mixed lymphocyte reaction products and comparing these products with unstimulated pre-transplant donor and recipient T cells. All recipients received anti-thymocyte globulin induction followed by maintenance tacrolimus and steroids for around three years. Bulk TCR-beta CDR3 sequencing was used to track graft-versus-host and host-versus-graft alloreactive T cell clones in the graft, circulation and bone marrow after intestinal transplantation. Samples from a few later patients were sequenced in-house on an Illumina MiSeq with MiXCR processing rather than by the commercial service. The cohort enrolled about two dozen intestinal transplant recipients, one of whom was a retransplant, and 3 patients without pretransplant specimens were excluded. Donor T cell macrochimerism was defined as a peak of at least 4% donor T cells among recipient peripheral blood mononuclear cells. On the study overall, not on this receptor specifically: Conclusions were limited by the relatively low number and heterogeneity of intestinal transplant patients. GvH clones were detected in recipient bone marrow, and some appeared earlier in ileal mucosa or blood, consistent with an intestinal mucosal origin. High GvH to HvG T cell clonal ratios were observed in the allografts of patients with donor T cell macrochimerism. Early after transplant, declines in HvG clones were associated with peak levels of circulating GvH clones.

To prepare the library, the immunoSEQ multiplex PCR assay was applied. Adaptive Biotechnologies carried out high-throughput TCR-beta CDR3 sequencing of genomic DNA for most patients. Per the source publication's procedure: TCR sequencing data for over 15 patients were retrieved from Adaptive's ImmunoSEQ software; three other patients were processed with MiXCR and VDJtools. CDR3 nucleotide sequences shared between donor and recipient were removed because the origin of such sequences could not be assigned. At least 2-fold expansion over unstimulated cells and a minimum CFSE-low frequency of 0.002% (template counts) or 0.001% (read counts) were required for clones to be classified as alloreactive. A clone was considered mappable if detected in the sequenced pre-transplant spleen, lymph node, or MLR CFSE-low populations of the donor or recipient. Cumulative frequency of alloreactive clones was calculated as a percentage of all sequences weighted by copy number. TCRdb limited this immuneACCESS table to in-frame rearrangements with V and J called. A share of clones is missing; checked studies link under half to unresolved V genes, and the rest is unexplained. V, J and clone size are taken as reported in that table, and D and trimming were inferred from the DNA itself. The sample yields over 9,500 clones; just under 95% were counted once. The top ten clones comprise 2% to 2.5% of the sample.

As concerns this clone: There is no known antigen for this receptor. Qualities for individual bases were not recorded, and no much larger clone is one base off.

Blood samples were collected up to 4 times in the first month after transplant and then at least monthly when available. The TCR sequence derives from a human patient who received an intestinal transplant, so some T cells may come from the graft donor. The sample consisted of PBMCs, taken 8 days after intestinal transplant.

The DNA sequence follows: TGTGCCAGCAGCTTGAGCGGGGTAAATGAGCAGTTCTTC. It translates as CASSLSGVNEQFF. Here the chain combines TRBV11-2 and TRBJ2-1; 7 bases in the junction line up with TRBD2. Germline trimming amounts to 3 bases on V and 7 bases on J, with 3 as the count of junction bases outside the gene matches. Looking up the germline V gene yields CDR1 SGHAT and CDR2 FQNNGV. Taken from cysteine to phenylalanine, the CDR3 has 13 residues. The CDR3 DNA has 39 bases and is translated from base 1.